This record looks at one T cell receptor (beta chain) sequence and its context. Its matching antigen is unknown. Looked up from germline, CDR1 is MGHDK and CDR2 is SYGVNS. After removal of 5 bases from V and 5 bases from J, the junction contained 11 bases not matched to a gene. There are 17 residues in the CDR3. The source of the sample is a study of cytotoxic CD8 clonotypes in ibrutinib-treated CLL. Turning to the study itself: After a median roughly twelve months on treatment (6 to 36), response samples were drawn. Findings and caveats of the study: On treatment, the uncommon public clonotypes contracted or remained stable. Higher clonality was seen at ibrutinib response and a return toward baseline at progression.

Depth targeted 1 in 200,000 to 1 in 1 million T cells, averaging approximately 9.9x coverage per clonotype. TCRdb's table, derived via immunoSEQ multiplex PCR, lists solely in-frame clones and lacks some. The repertoire has 200,000 to 250,000 clones, about three quarters of them found once; the top ten carry about 6%. This sequence joins TRBV25-1 and TRBJ2-7, with TRBD2 matching over 14 bases. This sequence originates from a human donor with chronic lymphocytic leukemia. The sample in question was PBMCs, obtained after 12 months of ibrutinib treatment. The chain's CDR3 is CASSSIGGLAGAHEQYF. The CDR3 DNA is TGTGCCAGCAGTTCAATCGGGGGACTAGCGGGAGCCCACGAGCAGTACTTC.